These 19 T cell receptor beta chains were all obtained from the same sample, sequenced in a study of cytomegalovirus exposure and HLA in healthy donors. The PCR used 60 Vbeta and 13 Jbeta primers. The assay was immunoSEQ multiplex PCR, and TCRdb's table has in-frame clones only and misses some. Here the sample spans 55,000 to 80,000 clones, 75% being singletons. Specimen: PBMCs. The receptors derive from a woman aged 40 to 49 in good health and CMV-seropositive.

This clone was observed a single time. The J gene is TRBJ1-1, the V gene TRBV5-5; 9 bases are shared with TRBD1. V lost 0 bases and J lost 3; bases outside the gene matches: 6. Germline V gives CDR1 SGHKS, CDR2 YYEKEE (reference sequence). CDR3 size: 16 residues. CDR3 sequence (DNA): TGTGCCAGCAGCTTGGCCCCGGGACAGGGCTACACTGAAGCTTTCTTT. This translates into CASSLAPGQGYTEAFF.

This CDR3 reads CASSQSQQFTGELFF. The CDR3 region has the DNA TGCGCCAGCAGTCAATCGCAACAGTTCACCGGGGAGCTGTTTTTT. The gene calls are TRBV23-1 and TRBJ2-2; D ambiguous. TRBV23-1 has ORF status, its function being uncertain. There are 15 residues in the CDR3. With 0 bases removed from V and 4 bases from J, the gap between germline ends came to 9 bases.

The chain joins TRBV5-1 to TRBJ2-1, with D perhaps matching TRBD1 or TRBD2 (7 bases each). The germline CDR1 and CDR2 sequences are SGHRS and YFSETQ. CDR3 length equals 15 residues. Trimming cost V 4 bases and J 6 bases, with 17 bases left between them. The CDR3 loop is CASSVDRPGGNEQFF. The CDR3 DNA is TGCGCCAGCAGCGTGGACAGGCCGGGGGGCAATGAGCAGTTCTTC.

This sequence joins TRBV7-8 and TRBJ2-4; 16 bases align to TRBD2. The germline CDR1 and CDR2 sequences are SGHVS and FQNEAQ. The junction had 6 bases not matched to a gene; V was cut back by 2 bases and J by 8 bases. This CDR3 has 17 residues. DNA for the CDR3: TGTGCCAGCAGCTTACTCGGGACTAGCGGGGGGGCTGACATTCAGTACTTC. Protein sequence: CASSLLGTSGGADIQYF.

The chain recombines TRBV2 with TRBJ1-2, with D possibly TRBD1 on 5 matching bases. The V end lost 3 bases, the J end lost 5 bases, and 16 bases lay between the germline ends. The CDR3 is 15 residues long. Per the germline V gene, CDR1 is SNHLY and CDR2 is FYNNEI. CDR3 residues: CASSEEFGGGYGYTF. CDR3 nucleotide sequence: TGTGCCAGCAGTGAGGAATTCGGGGGAGGGTATGGCTACACCTTC.

The J gene is TRBJ2-7, the V gene TRBV13; TRBD1 matches 11 bases. Germline-derived CDR1 and CDR2 are PRHDT and FYEKMQ (reference sequence). This CDR3 region has 16 residues. J gave up 2 bases and V 2 bases, and 5 bases lay outside the gene matches. The CDR3 sequence is CASSLPGTGGAYEQYF. The CDR3, as DNA: TGTGCCAGCAGCTTACCCGGGACAGGGGGGGCCTACGAGCAGTACTTC.

Regarding this clone: Its ends do not fully match the called genes, so a read error is possible. This chain uses TRBV7-9 with TRBJ1-5; D is perhaps TRBD1 (6 bases). This CDR3 region has 13 residues. CDR1 SEHNR and CDR2 FQNEAQ come from the germline V gene (reference sequence). CDR3 in amino acids: CSSSVGAGQPQHF. The CDR3 DNA follows: TGTTCCAGCAGCGTGGGGGCGGGTCAGCCCCAGCATTTT.

Only a few counts were recorded for this clone. The rearrangement joins TRBV7-6 to TRBJ2-3, with D tentatively TRBD1 (7 bases). The CDR3 is 14 amino acids. CDR1 is SGHVS, CDR2 FNYEAQ, per germline. The V gene lost 3 bases and the J gene lost 2 bases, with 9 bases spanning the gap. The CDR3 here is CASSLEGATDTQYF. CDR3 DNA: TGTGCCAGCAGCTTGGAGGGGGCCACAGATACGCAGTATTTT.

V and J are TRBV5-5 and TRBJ2-7, with a tentative D call TRBD1 (5 bases). Germline CDR1 SGHKS, CDR2 YYEKEE (reference sequence). CDR3 length equals 13 residues. Trimming took off 0 bases at V and 3 bases at J, with 7 bases between the two ends. The DNA of the CDR3 is TGTGCCAGCAGCTTGGTAGGGGACTACGAGCAGTACTTC. The encoded protein is CASSLVGDYEQYF.

V is TRBV19 and J is TRBJ2-2; tentatively, D is TRBD2 (6 bases). CDR1 is LNHDA and CDR2 is SQIVND in the germline V gene (reference sequence). V was trimmed by 10 bases and J by 2 bases, leaving 14 bases between them. This CDR3 has 14 residues. CDR3 nucleotide sequence: TGTGCCATGGGAGTGGGGGGTAACACCGGGGAGCTGTTTTTT. It specifies CAMGVGGNTGELFF.

This clone was seen just once. CDR3: CATNRESYGYTF. CDR3 DNA sequence: TGTGCCACAAACAGGGAATCCTATGGCTACACCTTC. V and J are TRBV7-9 and TRBJ1-2, with D perhaps TRBD1 (6 bases). CDR1 is SEHNR, CDR2 FQNEAQ, per germline (reference sequence). CDR3 length: 12 residues. With 10 bases removed from V and 4 bases from J, the gap between germline ends came to 13 bases. The full variable domain, with the rest looked up from reference TRBV7-9 and TRBJ1-2, is DTGVSQNPRHKITKRGQNVTFRCDPISEHNRLYWYRQTLGQGPEFLTYFQNEAQLEKSRLLSDRFSAERPKGSFSTLEIQRTEQGDSAMYLCATNRESYGYTFGSGTRLTVV.

The J gene is TRBJ2-1, the V gene TRBV5-1; TRBD2 might be the D (6 bases). This CDR3 region has 15 residues. V dropped 4 bases and J dropped 7 bases, with 18 bases sitting between them. Germline CDR1 SGHRS, CDR2 YFSETQ. For the CDR3, the DNA is TGCGCCAGCAGCCCAGGTCGGGGAGGAACGAATGAGCAGTTCTTC. It codes for CASSPGRGGTNEQFF.

The CDR3 DNA is TGTGCCAGCACTCAGGGGAGGGGGTACAATGAGCAGTTCTTC. Encoded protein: CASTQGRGYNEQFF. V and J are TRBV27 and TRBJ2-1, with D possibly matching TRBD2 (7 bases). This CDR3 spans 14 amino acids. V lost 7 bases, J lost 4 bases, and 14 bases lay in between. Germline CDR1 is MNHEY and CDR2 is SMNVEV (reference sequence).

This chain connects TRBV15 to TRBJ2-3; tentative D call: TRBD2 (6 bases). Germline CDR1 LNHNV, CDR2 YYDKDF (reference sequence). Trimming stripped 0 bases from V and 2 bases from J, with 21 bases between. The CDR3 extends over 19 amino acids. The CDR3: CATSRDFPGTLKATDTQYF. DNA for the CDR3: TGTGCCACCAGCAGAGACTTCCCCGGGACTCTCAAGGCCACAGATACGCAGTATTTT.

The rearrangement links TRBV6-1 to TRBJ2-1, with 9 positions matching TRBD2. The CDR3 runs to 15 residues. With 0 bases clipped from V and 7 bases from J, the junction kept 4 bases outside the gene matches. Germline V CDR1 and CDR2: MNHNS, SASEGT. The CDR3 bases are TGTGCCAGCAGTGAAGCTCGCGGGGGGGCGAATGAGCAGTTCTTC. It encodes CASSEARGGANEQFF.

The J gene is TRBJ2-3, the V gene TRBV5-1; 8 bases fit TRBD1. Trimming cost V 0 bases and J 1 base; bases outside gene matches: 1. This CDR3 has 15 residues. The germline gives CDR1 SGHRS, CDR2 YFSETQ. In DNA, the CDR3 is TGCGCCAGCAGCTTGGCGACAGGGGGCACAGATACGCAGTATTTT. Its protein is CASSLATGGTDTQYF.

The V gene is TRBV15, the J gene TRBJ1-2; the D gene is possibly TRBD1 (5 bases). The CDR3 sequence is 13 residues long. The V gene's germline CDR1 is LNHNV and CDR2 YYDKDF (reference sequence). Between the trimmed V and J ends, which lost 3 bases and 6 bases, there was a span of 11 bases. DNA of the CDR3: TGTGCCACCAGCAGCAGGGCAGGGAATGGCTACACCTTC. Amino acid sequence: CATSSRAGNGYTF.

This clone was picked up a small number of times. The V gene is TRBV19, the J gene TRBJ2-7; perhaps TRBD2 as D (5 bases). Between the trimmed V and J ends, which lost 8 bases and 7 bases, there was a span of 15 bases. The germline gives CDR1 LNHDA, CDR2 SQIVND (reference sequence). The CDR3 sequence is 12 residues long. The CDR3, as DNA: TGTGCCAGTTGGGGTAGTCGGGAAGAGCAGTACTTC. Amino acid sequence: CASWGSREEQYF.

The chain carries TRBV19 and TRBJ2-3, with TRBD2 identical over 8 bases. Per germline, CDR1 LNHDA and CDR2 SQIVND (reference sequence). Germline trimming cut 6 bases from V and 5 bases from J; bases unmatched to any gene: 10. The CDR3 loop spans 15 amino acids. In nucleotides, the CDR3 is TGTGCCAGTAGCAACCCCCGGGGGGGTAAAGATACGCAGTATTTT. It codes for CASSNPRGGKDTQYF.